The 25 T cell receptor beta chains listed next were all sequenced from one sample in a study of identical twins. TCRdb called the 5' RACE reads again in MiXCR, with one record for every CDR3 protein. The data hold just under 650,000 distinct CDR3 sequences, with under 8.5% observed a single time. This same sample was also part of a study on yellow fever vaccine responses in identical twins.

The sample consisted of PBMCs. Receptor source: a woman between 18 and 30 years old in good health.

This clonotype was seen repeatedly, ten times or more. The V gene is TRBV12-3 or TRBV12-4, the J gene TRBJ2-6, with D hard to call. V was shortened by 2 bases and J by 4 bases, with 3 bases between the two germline ends. The CDR3 length is 13 residues. The CDR3 sequence is CASSLLGANVLTF. DNA of the CDR3: TGTGCCAGCAGTTTACTAGGGGCCAACGTCCTGACTTTC.

The CDR3 loop is CSASQDRGEKLFF. CDR3 DNA sequence: TGCAGTGCTAGTCAGGACAGGGGTGAAAAACTGTTTTTT. The V call is TRBV20-1, the J call TRBJ1-4; the match to TRBD1 covers 9 bases. Germline V gene sequence: CDR1 DFQATT, CDR2 SNEGSKA (reference sequence). The CDR3 totals 13 residues. V shed 3 bases and J 7 bases; nucleotides not matched to a gene: 3.

This sequence joins TRBV29-1 and TRBJ2-5; D possibly corresponds to TRBD1 (6 bases). CDR1 is SQVTM, CDR2 ANQGSEA, per germline. The germline V and J ends were trimmed by 8 bases and 4 bases, with 11 bases remaining between them. The CDR3 is 11 amino acids. DNA of the CDR3: TGCAGCTTAGAGACAGGAGAGACCCAGTACTTC. It codes for CSLETGETQYF.

The rearrangement links TRBV2 to TRBJ2-5; 8 bases are shared with TRBD2. CDR3 size: 14 residues. After removal of 7 bases from V and 5 bases from J, the junction contained 9 bases not matched to a gene. Germline CDR1 is SNHLY and CDR2 is FYNNEI. CDR3 amino acids: CASTGGAPRETQYF. The CDR3 DNA reads TGTGCCAGCACCGGGGGGGCCCCGCGGGAGACCCAGTACTTC.

In this sample, this clonotype turned up a few times. This sequence joins TRBV6-5 and TRBJ1-1, with D uncertain. The V gene lost 0 bases and the J gene lost 1 base, with 6 bases spanning the gap. CDR3 size: 14 residues. Germline-derived CDR1 and CDR2 are MNHEY and SVGAGI. CDR3 residues: CASSYSSTNTEAFF. CDR3 nucleotides: TGTGCCAGCAGTTACTCCTCCACGAACACTGAAGCTTTCTTT.

This sequence joins TRBV20-1 and TRBJ2-6, with TRBD1 matching over 8 bases. The CDR3 length is 17 residues. Trimming at V came to 6 bases and at J to 0 bases, leaving 10 bases not matched to a gene. CDR1 and CDR2 (germline): DFQATT, SNEGSKA (reference sequence). Written as DNA, the CDR3 is TGCAGTGCACGCGGACAGGGCCCGTACTCTGGGGCCAACGTCCTGACTTTC. Encoded protein: CSARGQGPYSGANVLTF.

There are a few counts of this clonotype. The genes are TRBV28 and TRBJ2-7, with 7 bases lining up with TRBD1. CDR1 is MDHEN and CDR2 is SYDVKM in the germline V gene. The trim removed 6 bases at V and 4 bases at J, leaving 12 bases unmatched. This CDR3 has 15 amino acids. The CDR3: CASRTGTVPPYEQYF. In DNA form, the CDR3 reads TGTGCCAGCAGAACAGGGACAGTTCCCCCGTACGAGCAGTACTTC.

This clonotype occurred a few times. The chain employs TRBV11-2 and TRBJ2-3, with 8 bases identical to TRBD1. CDR1 is SGHAT and CDR2 is FQNNGV in the germline V gene. V was pared by 3 bases and J by 2 bases, with 10 bases of the junction left unmatched. The CDR3 contains 17 residues. The CDR3 sequence: CASSLGTDRALTDTQYF. CDR3 in DNA: TGTGCCAGCAGCTTGGGAACGGACAGGGCACTCACAGATACGCAGTATTTT.

The J gene is TRBJ2-2, the V gene TRBV20-1, with D hard to call. There are 13 residues in the CDR3. With 5 bases removed from V and 3 bases from J, the gap between germline ends came to 10 bases. Germline values: CDR1 DFQATT, CDR2 SNEGSKA (reference sequence). CDR3: CSAPPTDTGELFF. The CDR3 region has the DNA TGCAGTGCTCCCCCGACGGACACCGGGGAGCTGTTTTTT.

Details on this clonotype: The missing conserved phenylalanine or tryptophan at the end of this CDR3 makes a read error likely. No DNA is shown, since the ends of the CDR3 on it are uncertain; the CDR3 is the one TCRdb lists. The rearrangement joins TRBV7-9 to TRBJ2-7; the D segment call TRBD2 is taken from the table without a DNA check. The CDR3 has 8 residues if both end residues are counted. CDR1 is SEHNR, CDR2 FQNEAQ, per germline (reference sequence). The CDR3 sequence is CASSLPAE.

This clonotype was seen more than once but under ten times. J is TRBJ2-7 and V is TRBV12-3 or TRBV12-4, with 7 nucleotides matching TRBD1. V lost 7 bases, J lost 4 bases, and 10 bases stayed unmatched. The CDR3 contains 14 residues. CDR3 in amino acids: CASTLRDSLYEQYF. CDR3 nucleotide sequence: TGTGCCAGCACCCTTCGGGACAGCCTTTACGAGCAGTACTTC.

Ten or more counts support this clonotype. CDR3 DNA: TGTGCCAGCAGCGGCCAGGGATATCAGCCCCAGCATTTT. Its protein is CASSGQGYQPQHF. The chain employs TRBV7-2 and TRBJ1-5, with D maybe TRBD1 (5 bases). There are 13 residues in the CDR3. Germline V lookup: CDR1 SGHTA, CDR2 FQGNSA. V lost 5 bases and J 5 bases, leaving 10 bases between the germline ends.

The CDR3 here is CASSFYYEQFF. CDR3 in DNA: TGTGCCAGCAGCTTTTATTATGAGCAGTTCTTC. This rearrangement joins TRBV7-2 to TRBJ2-1; D is unclear. The CDR3 sequence is 11 residues long. Germline V lookup: CDR1 SGHTA, CDR2 FQGNSA. V gave up 3 bases and J gave up 8 bases, with 5 bases separating them.

This clonotype was observed a handful of times. The chain joins TRBV9 to TRBJ1-2, with TRBD1 matching 9 bases. Germline V lookup: CDR1 SGDLS, CDR2 YYNGEE. The V segment lost 0 bases and the J segment 8 bases; nucleotides outside the gene matches: 8. The CDR3 is 15 residues long. CDR3 bases: TGTGCCAGCAGCGTAGCTACCGGGACAGGGAACGGCTACACCTTC. It encodes CASSVATGTGNGYTF.

This clonotype was seen at least ten times. The chain has TRBV4-1 and TRBJ1-5; D may be TRBD1 (5 bases). V lost 4 bases and J lost 6, with 10 bases in between. This CDR3 spans 13 amino acids. From germline, CDR1 is MGHRA and CDR2 YSYEKL. CDR3 nucleotides: TGCGCCAGCAGCCGAGTCGGGGGTCAGCCCCAGCATTTT. Protein: CASSRVGGQPQHF.

CDR3 sequence (DNA): TGTGCCAGCAGTTCCCCGATGATTAGCGGGAGGATGAGAAATGAGCAGTTCTTC. It is translated as CASSSPMISGRMRNEQFF. The chain recombines TRBV2 with TRBJ2-1, with TRBD2 identical over 10 bases. The germline CDR1 and CDR2 sequences are SNHLY and FYNNEI. The CDR3 length is 18 residues. The V segment lost 5 bases and the J segment 7 bases; nucleotides outside the gene matches: 17.

This clonotype appeared a few times. V gene TRBV6-5 combines with J gene TRBJ2-1; the match to TRBD2 covers 7 bases. CDR1 is MNHEY and CDR2 is SVGAGI in the germline V gene. This CDR3 comprises 15 residues. The ends lost 1 base at V and 7 bases at J; junction bases unmatched: 7. The CDR3 DNA is TGTGCCAGCAGTTACTTTGCGGGAGCTGCTAATGAGCAGTTCTTC. Its translation: CASSYFAGAANEQFF.

This clonotype has only a few counts. The V gene is TRBV27, the J gene TRBJ2-5; 7 positions match TRBD2. From germline, CDR1 is MNHEY and CDR2 SMNVEV (reference sequence). This CDR3 has 15 amino acids. The J segment lost 4 bases and the V segment lost 2 bases, leaving 7 bases of the junction unmatched. DNA for the CDR3: TGTGCCAGCAGTTTAAATGGGTTAGCGGGAGAGACCCAGTACTTC. The encoded protein is CASSLNGLAGETQYF.

In this sample, this clonotype turned up many times. J is TRBJ2-5 and V is TRBV4-1; D remains ambiguous. The CDR3 extends over 15 amino acids. Trimming removed 0 bases at V and 1 base at J, with 9 bases between. The germline CDR1 and CDR2 sequences are MGHRA and YSYEKL. In DNA, the CDR3 is TGCGCCAGCAGCCAAGATCGGGCACCCCAAGAGACCCAGTACTTC. Residues: CASSQDRAPQETQYF.

This clonotype has a handful of counts. The chain carries TRBV18 and TRBJ2-1; D uncertain. The CDR3 sequence is 16 residues long. Germline lookup yields CDR1 KGHSH and CDR2 LQKENI. The germline V and J ends were trimmed by 3 bases and 1 base, with 13 bases remaining between them. This CDR3 reads CASSPSPGRSYNEQFF. As DNA, the CDR3 is TGTGCCAGCTCACCGTCACCGGGCCGGTCCTACAATGAGCAGTTCTTC.

This clonotype has a count of ten or more. The rearrangement joins TRBV28 to TRBJ2-7, with TRBD2 matching over 11 bases. CDR3 size: 15 residues. Germline V CDR1 and CDR2: MDHEN, SYDVKM. V dropped 3 bases and J dropped 7; count of bases not matched to a gene: 8. The CDR3: CASSFHSGRALEQYF. CDR3 nucleotide sequence: TGTGCCAGCAGTTTTCATAGCGGGAGGGCCCTTGAGCAGTACTTC.

There are many counts of this clonotype. CDR3 DNA: TGTGCCAGCAGTCAGGCTAATGAAAAACTGTTTTTT. Amino acid sequence: CASSQANEKLFF. The chain joins TRBV12-3 or TRBV12-4 to TRBJ1-4; D gene unclear. The V gene lost 5 bases and the J gene lost 3 bases, with 4 bases spanning the gap. This CDR3 comprises 12 residues.

This clonotype was observed a few times. The chain joins TRBV24-1 to TRBJ2-1, with a tentative D call TRBD2 (5 bases). Germline CDR1 reads KGHDR; CDR2 reads SFDVKD. The ends were cut back, 3 bases at V and 7 bases at J, with 15 bases in the middle. The CDR3 spans 15 residues. CDR3 loop: CATSDSRKRGNEQFF. The DNA for the CDR3 is TGTGCCACCAGTGATAGCCGTAAGCGAGGGAATGAGCAGTTCTTC.

This clonotype was counted between two and nine times. The CDR3 sequence: CASRPQTGWNSPLHF. The CDR3 DNA is TGTGCCAGCAGACCCCAGACAGGGTGGAATTCACCCCTCCACTTT. This chain connects TRBV6-1 to TRBJ1-6, with TRBD1 matching over 7 bases. This CDR3 contains 15 residues. Trimming removed 6 bases from V and 7 bases from J; junction bases left unmatched: 9. Germline lookup yields CDR1 MNHNS and CDR2 SASEGT.

J is TRBJ1-5 and V is TRBV6-6, with D uncertain. This CDR3 is built from 13 residues. The V end lost 7 bases, the J end lost 7 bases, and 14 bases lay between the germline ends. CDR1 MNHNY and CDR2 SVGAGI come from the germline V gene (reference sequence). The CDR3 region has the DNA TGTGCCAGCACCTCCGCCTCGGCCCAGCCCCAGCATTTT. This sequence encodes CASTSASAQPQHF.